This record looks at one T cell receptor beta chain sequence and its context. Sequencing used immunoSEQ multiplex PCR; TCRdb keeps in-frame clones, though not all of them. The repertoire has some 70,000 clones, roughly 86% of them found once; the top ten carry 5.5% to 8.5%. The data are from a study of blood T cell repertoires in COVID-19. Study background: Donors in the United States, Italy and Spain gave samples during acute or convalescent COVID-19. Sample material is recorded as cDNA or gDNA derived from T cells, B-cell-depleted T cells, or PBMCs.

This CDR3 has 17 residues. Germline CDR1 is KGHSH and CDR2 is LQKENI. V was trimmed by 3 bases and J by 0 bases, leaving 12 bases between them. Specimen: peripheral blood. The receptor was isolated from a man aged 50 to 59 with active COVID-19. The chain employs TRBV18 and TRBJ2-6, with a weak D call TRBD1 (6 bases). CDR3: CASSPQGFSSGANVLTF. The CDR3 coding sequence is TGTGCCAGCTCACCTCAGGGGTTCTCCTCTGGGGCCAACGTCCTGACTTTC.